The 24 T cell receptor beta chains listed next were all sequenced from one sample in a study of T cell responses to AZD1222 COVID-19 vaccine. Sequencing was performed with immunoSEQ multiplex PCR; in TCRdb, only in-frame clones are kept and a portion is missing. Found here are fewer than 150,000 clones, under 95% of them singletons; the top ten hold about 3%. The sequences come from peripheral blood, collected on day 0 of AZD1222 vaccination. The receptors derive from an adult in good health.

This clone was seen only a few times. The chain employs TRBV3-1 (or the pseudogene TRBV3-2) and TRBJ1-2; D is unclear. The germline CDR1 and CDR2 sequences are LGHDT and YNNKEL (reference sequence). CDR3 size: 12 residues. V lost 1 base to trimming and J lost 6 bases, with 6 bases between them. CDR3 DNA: TGTGCCAGCAGCCAAGGTACACATGGCTACACCTTC. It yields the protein CASSQGTHGYTF.

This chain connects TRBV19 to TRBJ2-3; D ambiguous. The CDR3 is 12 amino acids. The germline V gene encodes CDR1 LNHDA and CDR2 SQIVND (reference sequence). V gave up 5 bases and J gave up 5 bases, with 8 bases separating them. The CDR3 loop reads CASSASRDTQYF. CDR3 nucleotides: TGTGCCAGTAGTGCCTCCAGAGATACGCAGTATTTT.

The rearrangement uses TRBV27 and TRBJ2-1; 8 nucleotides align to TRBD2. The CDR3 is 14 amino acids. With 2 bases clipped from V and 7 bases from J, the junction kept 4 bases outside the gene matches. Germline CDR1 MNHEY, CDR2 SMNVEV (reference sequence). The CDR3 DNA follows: TGTGCCAGCAGTTTACGCGGCGGGAGGAATGAGCAGTTCTTC. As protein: CASSLRGGRNEQFF.

This chain's CDR3 is CASSRWGPYEQYF. In DNA form, the CDR3 reads TGTGCCAGCAGCCGCTGGGGCCCTTACGAGCAGTACTTC. The genes are TRBV27 and TRBJ2-7; TRBD1 is a possible D gene (5 bases). The ends were cut back, 6 bases at V and 4 bases at J, with 13 bases in the middle. Per germline, CDR1 MNHEY and CDR2 SMNVEV (reference sequence). The CDR3 loop spans 13 amino acids.

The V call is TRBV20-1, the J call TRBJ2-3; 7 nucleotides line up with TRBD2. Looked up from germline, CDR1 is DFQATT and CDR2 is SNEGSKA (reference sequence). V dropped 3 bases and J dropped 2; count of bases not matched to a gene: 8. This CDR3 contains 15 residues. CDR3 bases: TGCAGTGCTAGTTCCATGGCGGGAGTCACAGATACGCAGTATTTT. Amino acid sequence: CSASSMAGVTDTQYF.

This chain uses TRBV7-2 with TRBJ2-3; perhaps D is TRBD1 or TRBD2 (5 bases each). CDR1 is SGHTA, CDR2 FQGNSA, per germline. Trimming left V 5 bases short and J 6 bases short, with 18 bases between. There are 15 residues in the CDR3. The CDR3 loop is CASSALPRGADTQYF. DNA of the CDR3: TGTGCCAGCAGCGCCCTTCCCAGAGGGGCCGATACGCAGTATTTT. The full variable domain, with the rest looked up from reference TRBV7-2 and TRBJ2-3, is GAGVSQSPSNKVTEKGKDVELRCDPISGHTALYWYRQSLGQGLEFLIYFQGNSAPDKSGLPSDRFSAERTGGSVSTLTIQRTQQEDSAVYLCASSALPRGADTQYFGPGTRLTVL.

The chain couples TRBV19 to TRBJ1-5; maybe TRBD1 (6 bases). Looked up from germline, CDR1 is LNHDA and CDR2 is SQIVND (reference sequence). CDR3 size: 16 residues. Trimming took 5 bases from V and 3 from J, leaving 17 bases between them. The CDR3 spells CASSYGAGEANQPQHF. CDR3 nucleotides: TGTGCCAGTAGTTATGGCGCAGGGGAGGCCAATCAGCCCCAGCATTTT.

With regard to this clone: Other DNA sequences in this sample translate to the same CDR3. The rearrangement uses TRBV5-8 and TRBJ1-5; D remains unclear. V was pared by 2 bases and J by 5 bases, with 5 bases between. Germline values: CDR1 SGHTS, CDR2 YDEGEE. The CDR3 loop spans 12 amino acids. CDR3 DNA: TGTGCCAGCAGCTTACGTGATCAGCCCCAGCATTTT. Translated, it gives CASSLRDQPQHF.

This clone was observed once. The CDR3 reads CASRDALVYEQYF. The CDR3 region has the DNA TGTGCCAGCAGGGATGCGTTGGTTTACGAGCAGTACTTC. The chain uses TRBV6-5 and TRBJ2-7; D is uncertain. The germline V gene encodes CDR1 MNHEY and CDR2 SVGAGI. The CDR3 is 13 amino acids. Trimming removed 6 bases at V and 4 bases at J, with 13 bases between.

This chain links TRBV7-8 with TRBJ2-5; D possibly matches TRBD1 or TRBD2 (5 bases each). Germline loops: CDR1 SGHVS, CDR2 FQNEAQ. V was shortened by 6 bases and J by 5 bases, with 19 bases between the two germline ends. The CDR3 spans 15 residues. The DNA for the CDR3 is TGTGCCAGCAGTCGCCAACCGGGACGTGGGGAGACCCAGTACTTC. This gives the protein CASSRQPGRGETQYF.

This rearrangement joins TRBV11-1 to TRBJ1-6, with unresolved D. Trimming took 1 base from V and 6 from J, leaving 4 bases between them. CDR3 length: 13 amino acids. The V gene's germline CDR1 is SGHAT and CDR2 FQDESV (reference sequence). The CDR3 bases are TGTGCCAGCAGCTTAGAACTTAATTCACCCCTCCACTTT. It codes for CASSLELNSPLHF.

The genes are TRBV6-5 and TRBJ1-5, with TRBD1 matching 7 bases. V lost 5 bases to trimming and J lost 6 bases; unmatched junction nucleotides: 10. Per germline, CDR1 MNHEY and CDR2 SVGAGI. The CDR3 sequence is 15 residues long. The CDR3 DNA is TGTGCCAGCAGTAAAACCGGGACAGTGATTCAGCCCCAGCATTTT. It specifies CASSKTGTVIQPQHF.

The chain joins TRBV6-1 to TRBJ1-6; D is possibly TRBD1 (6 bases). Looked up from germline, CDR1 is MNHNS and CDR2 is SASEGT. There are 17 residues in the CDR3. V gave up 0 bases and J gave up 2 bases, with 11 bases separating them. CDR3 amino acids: CASSEARGGTYNSPLHF. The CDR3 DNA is TGTGCCAGCAGTGAAGCGCGGGGGGGCACCTATAATTCACCCCTCCACTTT.

The CDR3 here is CASSLYYRMNTEAFF. In DNA form, the CDR3 reads TGTGCCAGCAGTTTATACTACAGGATGAACACTGAAGCTTTCTTT. The rearrangement uses TRBV28 and TRBJ1-1; weak D call: TRBD1 (5 bases). The CDR3 is 15 residues long. The germline gives CDR1 MDHEN, CDR2 SYDVKM. Between the trimmed V and J ends, which lost 1 base and 0 bases, there was a span of 9 bases. Variable domain in full (rest from reference TRBV28 and TRBJ1-1): DVKVTQSSRYLVKRTGEKVFLECVQDMDHENMFWYRQDPGLGLRLIYFSYDVKMKEKGDIPEGYSVSREKKERFSLILESASTNQTSMYLCASSLYYRMNTEAFFGQGTRLTVV.

CDR3 loop: CASSFGDLPTNEKLFF. In DNA form, the CDR3 reads TGCGCCAGCAGCTTTGGAGACCTTCCAACTAATGAAAAACTGTTTTTT. The J gene is TRBJ1-4, the V gene TRBV5-1; no clear D. V lost 2 bases and J lost 0, with 11 bases in between. CDR3 size: 16 residues. The germline V gene encodes CDR1 SGHRS and CDR2 YFSETQ. The complete variable domain, with remaining parts taken from reference TRBV5-1 and TRBJ1-4, reads KAGVTQTPRYLIKTRGQQVTLSCSPISGHRSVSWYQQTPGQGLQFLFEYFSETQRNKGNFPGRFSGRQFSNSRSEMNVSTLELGDSALYLCASSFGDLPTNEKLFFGSGTQLSVL.

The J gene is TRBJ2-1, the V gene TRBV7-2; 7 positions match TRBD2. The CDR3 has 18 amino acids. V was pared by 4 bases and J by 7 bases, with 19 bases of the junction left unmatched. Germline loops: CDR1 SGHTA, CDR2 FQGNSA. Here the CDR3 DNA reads TGTGCCAGCAGCTCTTACGGTCCCCGCGGGACTACCCGTAATGAGCAGTTCTTC. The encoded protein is CASSSYGPRGTTRNEQFF.

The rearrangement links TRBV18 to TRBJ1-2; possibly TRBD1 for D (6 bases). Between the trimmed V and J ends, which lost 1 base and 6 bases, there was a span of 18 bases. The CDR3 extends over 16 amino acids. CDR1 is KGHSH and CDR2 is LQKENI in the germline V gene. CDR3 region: CASSPQKPGTTDGYTF. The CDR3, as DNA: TGTGCCAGCTCACCACAAAAACCCGGGACAACTGATGGCTACACCTTC. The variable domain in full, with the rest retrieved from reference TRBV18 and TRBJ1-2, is NAGVMQNPRHLVRRRGQEARLRCSPMKGHSHVYWYRQLPEEGLKFMVYLQKENIIDESGMPKERFSAEFPKEGPSILRIQQVVRGDSAAYFCASSPQKPGTTDGYTFGSGTRLTVV.

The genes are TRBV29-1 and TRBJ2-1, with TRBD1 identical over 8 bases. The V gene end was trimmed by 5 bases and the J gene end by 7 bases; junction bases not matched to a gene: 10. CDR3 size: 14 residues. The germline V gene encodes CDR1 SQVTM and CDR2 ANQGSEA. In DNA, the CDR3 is TGCAGCGTTCCGGGACAGGTCGTTTGGAATGAGCAGTTCTTC. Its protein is CSVPGQVVWNEQFF.

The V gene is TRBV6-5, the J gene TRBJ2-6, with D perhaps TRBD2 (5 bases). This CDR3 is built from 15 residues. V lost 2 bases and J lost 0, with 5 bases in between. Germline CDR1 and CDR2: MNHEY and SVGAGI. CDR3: CASSYAGSGANVLTF. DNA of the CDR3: TGTGCCAGCAGTTACGCGGGCTCTGGGGCCAACGTCCTGACTTTC.

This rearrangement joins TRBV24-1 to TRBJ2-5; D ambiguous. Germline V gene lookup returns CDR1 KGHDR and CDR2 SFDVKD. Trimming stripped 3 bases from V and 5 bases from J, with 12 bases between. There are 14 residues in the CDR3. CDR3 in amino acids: CATSDLSVGETQYF. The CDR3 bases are TGTGCCACCAGTGATCTATCAGTGGGGGAGACCCAGTACTTC.

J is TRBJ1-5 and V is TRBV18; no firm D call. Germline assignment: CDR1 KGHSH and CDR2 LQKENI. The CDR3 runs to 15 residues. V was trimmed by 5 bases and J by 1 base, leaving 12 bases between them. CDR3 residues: CASSLDGLSNQPQHF. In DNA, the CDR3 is TGTGCCAGCTCATTAGACGGCCTGAGCAATCAGCCCCAGCATTTT.

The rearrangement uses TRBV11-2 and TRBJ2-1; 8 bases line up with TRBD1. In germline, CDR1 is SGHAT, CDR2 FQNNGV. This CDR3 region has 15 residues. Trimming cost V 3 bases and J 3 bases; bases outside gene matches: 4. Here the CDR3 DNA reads TGTGCCAGCAGCTTCGGACAGGGAGGCTACAATGAGCAGTTCTTC. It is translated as CASSFGQGGYNEQFF.

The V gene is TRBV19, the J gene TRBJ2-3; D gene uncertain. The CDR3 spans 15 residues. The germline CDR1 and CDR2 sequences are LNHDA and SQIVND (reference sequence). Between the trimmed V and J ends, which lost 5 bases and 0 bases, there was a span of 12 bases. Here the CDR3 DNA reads TGTGCCAGTAGTCCCCGGACGGTCAGCACAGATACGCAGTATTTT. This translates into CASSPRTVSTDTQYF.

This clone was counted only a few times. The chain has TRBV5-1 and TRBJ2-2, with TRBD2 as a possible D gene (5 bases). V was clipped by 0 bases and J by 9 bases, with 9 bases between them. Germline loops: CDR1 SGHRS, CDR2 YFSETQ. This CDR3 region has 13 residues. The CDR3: CASSLVGGRELFF. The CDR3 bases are TGCGCCAGCAGCTTGGTAGGAGGACGGGAGCTGTTTTTT.